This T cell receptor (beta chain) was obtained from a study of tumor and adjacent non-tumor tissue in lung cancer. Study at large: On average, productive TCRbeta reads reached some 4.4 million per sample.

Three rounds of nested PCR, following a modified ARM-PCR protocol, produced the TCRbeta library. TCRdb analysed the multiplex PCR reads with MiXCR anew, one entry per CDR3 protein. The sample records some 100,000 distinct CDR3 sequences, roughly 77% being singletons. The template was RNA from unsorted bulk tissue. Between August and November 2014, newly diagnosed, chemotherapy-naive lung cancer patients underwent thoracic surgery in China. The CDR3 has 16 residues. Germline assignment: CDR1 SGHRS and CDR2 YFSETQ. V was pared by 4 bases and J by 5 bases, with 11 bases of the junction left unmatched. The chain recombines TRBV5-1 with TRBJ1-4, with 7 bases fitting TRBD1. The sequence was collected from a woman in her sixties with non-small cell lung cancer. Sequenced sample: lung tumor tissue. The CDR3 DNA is TGCGCCAGCAGCCGTTCGGTGCGACAGGGCAATGAAAAACTGTTTTTT. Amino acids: CASSRSVRQGNEKLFF.